Below are 2 T cell receptor beta chains sequenced from a single sample in a study of tissue T cells after allogeneic stem cell transplantation. Some clones are missing from TCRdb's copy, which holds only in-frame ones; the method was immunoSEQ multiplex PCR. The data show 40,000 to 60,000 clones, with around 69% seen just once and less than 0.85% held by the top ten. Sample: sorted cells pooled from one or two spleens. These receptor sequences come from a pool of C57BL/6 mice in good health.

Regarding this clone: Here the gene names and germline are mouse. The CDR3 end lies 1 residue beyond the end of the read and is filled in from the germline J gene. V usage is TRBV29 and J usage is TRBJ1-5; 7 bases match TRBD1. Germline V gene sequence: CDR1 MSHET, CDR2 SYDVDS. The CDR3 length is 13 residues. The J segment lost 6 bases and the V segment lost 6 bases, leaving 5 bases of the junction unmatched. The part of the CDR3 DNA that was read is TGTGCTAGCAGCCCCGGGACAGCCCAGGCTCCGCTT. This encodes CASSPGTAQAPL. The entire CDR3 is CASSPGTAQAPLF.

For this clone: Gene names are the mouse ones. The CDR3 is cut off 1 residue early in the read; its end comes from the germline J gene. This chain uses TRBV13-3 with TRBJ2-5; 10 bases are shared with TRBD1. Germline V gene data show CDR1 as NNHDY and CDR2 as SYVADS. CDR3 length: 14 residues. Trimming removed 4 bases from V and 6 bases from J; junction bases left unmatched: 5. CDR3: CASSPGTGVDTQYF. Incomplete CDR3 DNA: TGTGCCAGCAGTCCCGGGACAGGGGTCGACACCCAGTAC.